The clone carrying this TCR beta chain came up many times. This CDR3 comprises 15 residues. Trimming removed 1 base from V and 3 bases from J; junction bases left unmatched: 9. Germline V gene lookup returns CDR1 DFQATT and CDR2 SNEGSKA (reference sequence). This specimen comes from a study of Graves' ophthalmopathy and Graves' hyperthyroidism. Clinicians diagnosed using symptoms, serum thyroxine, TRAb, thyroid ultrasound and orbital computed tomography. TCR beta CDR3 regions were amplified from RNA transcripts. HTBI primers primed a first-round RT-PCR, and a second-round multiplex PCR followed. One entry per CDR3 protein, called by TCRdb with MiXCR from the multiplex PCR reads. The sample lists around 400,000 distinct CDR3 sequences, roughly 21% occurring once.

The J gene is TRBJ2-7, the V gene TRBV20-1; the match to TRBD2 covers 7 bases. The source is a woman under 30 with stable Graves' hyperthyroidism. The specimen was peripheral blood. CDR3 sequence reads: CSARGRLAASYEQYF. In DNA form, the CDR3 reads TGCAGTGCTAGAGGTCGCCTAGCGGCAAGCTACGAGCAGTACTTC.